A selection of T cell receptor beta chains follows, all from one sample in a study of control samples from healthy donors and cancer patients. Profiling relied on immunoSEQ multiplex PCR, and the TCRdb table lists in-frame clones only, not all of them. The repertoire has over 85,000 clones, approximately 88% of them found once; the top ten carry over 8.5%. The sequencing sample was made of PBMCs. The receptors here all came from a woman between 45 and 65 years old with colorectal cancer. The CDR3 runs from the conserved cysteine through the conserved F or W. D genes are given only for firm matches. Clone size appears in some rows only: once, few, many, or a class for an expanded clone.

d_call j_call clone_size v_call cdr3_aa cdr3_nt
. TRBJ1-5 . TRBV2 CASRDSGVQPQHF TGTGCCAGCAGGGACAGCGGCGTTCAGCCCCAGCATTTT
. TRBJ1-1 . TRBV27 CASSYAANTEAFF TGTGCCAGCAGTTACGCAGCGAACACTGAAGCTTTCTTT
. TRBJ1-1 . TRBV2 CASSSDRLRTEAFF TGTGCCAGCAGCTCCGACAGGTTGAGGACTGAAGCTTTCTTT
TRBD1 TRBJ2-2 . TRBV10-3 CAISSGTDNTGELFF TGTGCCATCAGCTCCGGGACAGATAACACCGGGGAGCTGTTTTTT
. TRBJ2-3 . TRBV20-1 CSARTNTQYF TGCAGTGCTAGGACGAATACGCAGTATTTT
TRBD1 TRBJ1-4 . TRBV7-2 CASSRAGTGGEKLFF TGTGCCAGCAGCAGAGCCGGGACAGGGGGTGAAAAACTGTTTTTT
. TRBJ2-2 . TRBV6-6 CASSSLTGRSTGELFF TGTGCCAGCAGTTCTTTGACAGGGAGGAGTACCGGGGAGCTGTTTTTT
TRBD2 TRBJ2-1 . TRBV9 CASSTGGVDNEQFF TGTGCCAGCAGTACCGGGGGGGTGGACAATGAGCAGTTCTTC
TRBD2 TRBJ2-1 . TRBV7-3 CASSRSGGAAHNEQFF TGTGCCAGCAGCCGGAGCGGGGGGGCCGCCCACAATGAGCAGTTCTTC
TRBD1 TRBJ1-1 once TRBV6-2/TRBV6-3 CASSLGQYLEAFF TGTGCCAGCAGTTTGGGACAGTACCTCGAAGCTTTCTTT
. TRBJ1-2 . TRBV10-3 CAISTSQVPDGYTF TGTGCCATCAGTACCAGCCAGGTCCCCGATGGCTACACCTTC
TRBD1 TRBJ2-2 once TRBV24-1 CATSDPPGQGFTGELFF TGTGCCACCAGTGACCCGCCGGGACAGGGTTTCACCGGGGAGCTGTTTTTT
. TRBJ1-2 . TRBV6-5 CASTSSGWGGYGYTF TGTGCCAGCACCTCTTCGGGGTGGGGAGGATATGGCTACACCTTC
TRBD2 TRBJ2-1 . TRBV10-2 CASSARLAGLDGEQFF TGCGCCAGCAGTGCCCGACTAGCGGGTTTGGACGGTGAGCAGTTCTTC
. TRBJ1-5 . TRBV6-2/TRBV6-3 CASSYRGEDQPQHF TGTGCCAGCAGTTACCGGGGGGAGGATCAGCCCCAGCATTTT
TRBD1 TRBJ1-3 . TRBV5-4 CASSLGTGANSGNTIYF TGTGCCAGCAGCCTGGGGACAGGGGCAAACTCTGGAAACACCATATATTTT
TRBD1 TRBJ1-1 . TRBV19 CASISWDSVGTEAFF TGTGCCAGCATTTCCTGGGACAGTGTCGGCACTGAAGCTTTCTTT
. TRBJ1-2 . TRBV7-2 CASSPDNYGYTF TGTGCCAGCAGCCCAGATAACTATGGCTACACCTTC
. TRBJ1-5 . TRBV6-1 CASSGERQRSDSNQPQHF TGTGCCAGCAGTGGAGAGAGACAAAGGTCCGATAGCAATCAGCCCCAGCATTTT
TRBD1 TRBJ1-5 . TRBV24-1 CATSSPGRGPQPQHF TGTGCCACCAGTTCCCCGGGCAGGGGGCCGCAGCCCCAGCATTTT
TRBD1 TRBJ1-2 . TRBV19 CASSWGQGTGYTF TGTGCCAGTAGCTGGGGACAGGGGACTGGCTACACCTTC
TRBD2 TRBJ2-1 . TRBV5-8 CASSLYRSSGLYNEQFF TGTGCCAGCAGCTTGTATCGTTCTAGCGGGTTATACAATGAGCAGTTCTTC
. TRBJ1-6 . TRBV3-1/TRBV3-2 CASSQGHRNSPLHF TGTGCCAGCAGCCAGGGACACCGAAATTCACCCCTCCACTTT
. TRBJ1-1 . TRBV12-3/TRBV12-4 CASSPTGSEVFF TGTGCCAGCAGTCCCACAGGGAGCGAAGTTTTCTTT
. TRBJ1-6 . TRBV28 CASSLRSPRTSPLHF TGTGCCAGCAGTTTGAGAAGCCCCCGGACTTCACCCCTCCACTTT
. TRBJ2-2 . TRBV9 CASSVVISAGVGELFF TGTGCCAGCAGCGTAGTTATAAGTGCTGGGGTCGGGGAGCTGTTTTTT
. TRBJ2-4 . TRBV4-3 CASSQDLGGHSRAKNIQYF TGCGCCAGCAGCCAAGATTTGGGGGGGCACTCCAGAGCCAAAAACATTCAGTACTTC
TRBD2 TRBJ2-3 . TRBV6-9 CASSRTSGGVTQYF TGTGCCAGCAGCCGGACTAGCGGGGGCGTTACGCAGTATTTT
. TRBJ1-2 . TRBV9 CASSLRDGSLGYGYTF TGTGCCAGCAGTCTCCGGGACGGTAGTTTAGGCTATGGCTACACCTTC
. TRBJ2-2 . TRBV2 CASSLQVNTGELFF TGTGCCAGCAGTTTACAGGTGAACACCGGGGAGCTGTTTTTT
TRBD1 TRBJ1-5 . TRBV7-2 CASSPRTGGPQHF TGTGCCAGCAGCCCCCGGACAGGAGGTCCCCAGCATTTT
. TRBJ2-1 . TRBV10-3 CAISELLGDNEQFF TGTGCCATCAGTGAACTCCTAGGAGACAATGAGCAGTTCTTC
. TRBJ2-2 . TRBV20-1 CSARRSGELFF TGCAGTGCTAGGCGGTCCGGGGAGCTGTTTTTT
. TRBJ2-6 . TRBV4-3 CASSQEAGANVLTF TGCGCCAGCAGCCAAGAGGCTGGGGCCAACGTCCTGACTTTC
. TRBJ1-2 . TRBV29-1 CSVDPTGSDGYTF TGCAGCGTAGACCCAACAGGGTCAGATGGCTACACCTTC
. TRBJ1-6 . TRBV4-3 CASSQGVGVNSPLHF TGCGCCAGCAGCCAAGGCGTAGGGGTGAATTCACCCCTCCACTTT
. TRBJ1-1 . TRBV30 CAWTSDRNTEAFF TGTGCCTGGACCTCGGACAGGAACACTGAAGCTTTCTTT
TRBD2 TRBJ2-1 . TRBV3-1/TRBV3-2 CASSQGVLAGATYNEQFF TGTGCCAGCAGCCAAGGGGTCCTAGCGGGGGCCACTTACAATGAGCAGTTCTTC
TRBD1 TRBJ1-1 . TRBV27 CASSLYKGTGEAFF TGTGCCAGCAGTTTATATAAAGGGACAGGGGAAGCTTTCTTT
. TRBJ2-2 . TRBV18 CASSQDRLNTGELFF TGTGCCAGCTCACAGGACCGACTGAACACCGGGGAGCTGTTTTTT
TRBD1 TRBJ2-2 . TRBV18 CASSPGQSNTGELFF TGTGCCAGCTCACCGGGACAGTCGAACACCGGGGAGCTGTTTTTT
TRBD1 TRBJ1-2 . TRBV4-3 CASSQDRGFHYGYTF TGCGCCAGCAGCCAAGACAGGGGGTTTCACTATGGCTACACCTTC